This T cell receptor (beta chain) came from a study of blood T cells in healthy people across ages. The CDR3 extends over 14 amino acids. CDR1 is MGHDK, CDR2 SYGVNS, per germline. Study-level results: Versus aged donors, long-lived donors had higher diversity and more naive CD4+ cells. Possibly, changes in expanded clonotypes were confounded because donor CMV status was unknown. The fall in TCR beta diversity per million T cells was roughly linear with age.

On this clonotype itself: Its target is not known. One junction end disagrees with the germline gene, perhaps due to a read error.

It was with a sample-barcoded 5' primer and a J-beta primer mix that a second PCR of about 7 to 12 cycles was run. From the 5' RACE reads, TCRdb called clonotypes with MiXCR, one entry per CDR3 protein. The table shows 720,000 or so distinct CDR3 sequences, with around 41% occurring only once. Donors gave about 10 milliliters of peripheral blood apiece. The sequence was obtained from a man older than 75 in good health. The sample taken for sequencing was blood. The chain has TRBV25-1 and TRBJ2-1, with 7 positions matching TRBD2. In DNA, the CDR3 is TGTGTCAGCAGTGGGGGAGGGGACCACAATGAGCAGTTCTTC. It specifies CVSSGGGDHNEQFF.